Below, 8 T cell receptor beta chains from the same sample are listed, as sequenced in a study of T cells after somatic rescue of genetic block (dated by TCRdb to the early 2020s). Library preparation employed the immunoSEQ multiplex PCR assay. This immuneACCESS table, as held by TCRdb, lists in-frame sequences with V and J called but not all clones. Of the missing ones, under half trace to an unresolved V gene in checked studies; the others have no known cause. For this sample there are about 63,000 clones; about 92% appear just once. Together, the top ten hold approximately 3% of the sample. Sequencing was carried out using peripheral blood mononuclear cells (PBMCs). The receptors derive from a man aged 35 to 55.

The genes are TRBV12-5 and TRBJ2-5; the D gene could be TRBD1 or TRBD2 (6 bases each). CDR1 is LGHNT and CDR2 is FRNRAP in the germline V gene. The CDR3 is 15 residues long. Between the trimmed V and J ends, which lost 1 base and 5 bases, there was a span of 14 bases. For the CDR3, the DNA is TGTGCTAGTGGTTTGGGTTGGGGGGCTGGTGAGACCCAGTACTTC. Protein: CASGLGWGAGETQYF.

The CDR3, as DNA: TGTGCCAGGGCCCCAGCAGGGTCTGGGCAGCCCCAGCATTTT. Translating it yields CARAPAGSGQPQHF. The chain employs TRBV6-1 and TRBJ1-5; the D gene is possibly TRBD1 (5 bases). The CDR3 spans 14 residues. Between the trimmed V and J ends, which lost 9 bases and 7 bases, there was a span of 19 bases. Germline-derived CDR1 and CDR2 are MNHNS and SASEGT.

V and J are TRBV5-1 and TRBJ2-1, with 9 bases fitting TRBD1. Germline CDR1 is SGHRS and CDR2 is YFSETQ. This CDR3 region has 15 residues. J gave up 9 bases and V 4 bases, and 11 bases lay outside the gene matches. DNA of the CDR3: TGCGCCAGCAGCGCCACACCACAGGGGGCCGGTGAGCAGTTCTTC. This sequence encodes CASSATPQGAGEQFF. Looking up the rest from reference TRBV5-1 and TRBJ2-1 gives the full variable domain: KAGVTQTPRYLIKTRGQQVTLSCSPISGHRSVSWYQQTPGQGLQFLFEYFSETQRNKGNFPGRFSGRQFSNSRSEMNVSTLELGDSALYLCASSATPQGAGEQFFGPGTRLTVL.

The rearrangement joins TRBV14 to TRBJ2-7; possibly TRBD1 or TRBD2 for D (5 bases each). The germline CDR1 and CDR2 sequences are SGHDN and FVKESK. Trimming removed 1 base from V and 2 bases from J, with 9 bases in between. This CDR3 spans 14 amino acids. DNA for the CDR3: TGTGCCAGCAGCCAAGCCCAGGGACCCTACGAGCAGTACTTC. Translating it yields CASSQAQGPYEQYF.

The chain couples TRBV29-1 to TRBJ1-1; TRBD1 aligns across 8 bases. The V gene's germline CDR1 is SQVTM and CDR2 ANQGSEA. Trimming took 6 bases from V and 4 from J; bases not matched to a gene: 7. This CDR3 region has 13 residues. The CDR3 DNA follows: TGCAGCGTAAGGACAGGGATGAGCACTGAAGCTTTCTTT. Translated, it gives CSVRTGMSTEAFF.

This clone has a single count. CDR3 coding DNA: TGTGCCAGCAGTTTATGGGGCGCGGACGAGCAGTACTTC. Amino acid sequence: CASSLWGADEQYF. V gene TRBV28 combines with J gene TRBJ2-7; D is uncertain. The V gene lost 0 bases and the J gene lost 5 bases, with 8 bases spanning the gap. The CDR3 contains 13 residues. CDR1 MDHEN and CDR2 SYDVKM come from the germline V gene.

The chain links TRBV18 to TRBJ1-2; 7 bases agree with TRBD1. Trimming removed 6 bases from V and 3 bases from J; junction bases left unmatched: 4. This CDR3 has 13 amino acids. Looked up from germline, CDR1 is KGHSH and CDR2 is LQKENI. CDR3 in DNA: TGTGCCAGCTCCCCTGGGACAGACTATGGCTACACCTTC. Amino acid sequence: CASSPGTDYGYTF.

This clone was picked up one time. A junction boundary mismatches the germline segment, possibly from a read error. The V and J genes are TRBV6-5 and TRBJ2-1; no clear D. The CDR3 spans 12 residues. Germline V gene sequence: CDR1 MNHEY, CDR2 SVGAGI. CDR3 bases: TGTGCCAGCAGTTACGGTTCAGGTGTTCGGGTCTTC. Its translation is CASSYGSGVRVF.